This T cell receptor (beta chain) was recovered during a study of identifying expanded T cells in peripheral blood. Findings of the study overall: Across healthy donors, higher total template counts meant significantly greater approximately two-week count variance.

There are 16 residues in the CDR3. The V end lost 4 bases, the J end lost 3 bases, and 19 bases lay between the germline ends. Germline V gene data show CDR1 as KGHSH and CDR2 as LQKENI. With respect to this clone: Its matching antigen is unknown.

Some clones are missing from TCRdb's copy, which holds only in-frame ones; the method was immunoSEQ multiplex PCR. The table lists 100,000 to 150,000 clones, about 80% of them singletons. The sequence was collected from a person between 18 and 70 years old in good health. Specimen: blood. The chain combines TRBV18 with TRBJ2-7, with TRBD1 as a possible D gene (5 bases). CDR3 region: CASSRFPWGRDYEQYF. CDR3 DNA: TGTGCCAGCTCACGATTCCCGTGGGGCCGAGACTACGAGCAGTACTTC.